The clone carrying this T cell receptor beta chain appeared a few times. Its antigen is not identified. The sample belongs to a study of T-cell memory formation after mild COVID-19. Study results and caveats: Prior to infection, memory already included some responding clones, suggesting cross-reactive memory joined. Among CD4+ contracting clones, most were CM and EM, and CD8+ ones EMRA. The authors did not confirm SARS-CoV-2 specificity of second-wave clones peaking day 37. Clones that contracted from day 15 to 85 had balanced CD4/CD8; later expanders were CD4+ biased.

TCRdb redid the calling of the 5' RACE reads with MiXCR, one entry per CDR3 protein. The table lists about 49,000 distinct CDR3 sequences, roughly a quarter of them singletons. The germline V gene has CDR1 SGHVS and CDR2 FQNEAQ. CDR3 length: 12 residues. V was shortened by 5 bases and J by 4 bases, with 9 bases between the two germline ends. This receptor was taken from a young man who had mild COVID-19 (a few samples of this study predate the infection). Cell type and time point are not known. The V call is TRBV7-8, the J call TRBJ2-7; maybe TRBD1 (6 bases). The specimen was PBMCs or a T cell subset sorted from them (not recorded which). The CDR3 loop is CASSHRAYEQYV. The CDR3 region has the DNA TGTGCCAGCAGCCACAGGGCGTACGAGCAGTACGTC.